This TCR beta chain was sequenced in a study of Ad26.COV2.S vaccination and SARS-CoV-2 variants. This clone occurred many times. As yet, its antigen is unknown. General observations from the study: Spike-specific TCR breadth in vaccine recipients exceeded that seen in placebo recipients.

Sequencing used immunoSEQ multiplex PCR; TCRdb keeps in-frame clones, though not all of them. The sample includes roughly 410,000 clones, roughly 80% seen only once; the top ten take about 7.4%. V lost 4 bases and J 2 bases, leaving 12 bases between the germline ends. Per the germline V gene, CDR1 is MGHRA and CDR2 is YSYEKL. The CDR3 loop spans 15 amino acids. Noted treatment: about 20 received Ad26.COV2.S at low or high dose, single or two shots; several received placebo; per-sample allocation not given. Specimen acquisition occurred on day 63 following the initial vaccine or placebo injection. The receptor's source is a person between 18 and 65 years old who received the Ad26.COV2.S COVID-19 vaccine or a placebo. This chain uses TRBV4-1 with TRBJ1-5; no reliable D call. This sample comprised peripheral blood, obtained in a trial of Ad26.COV2.S vaccine versus placebo. CDR3 in amino acids: CASSPSGEGNQPQHF. The CDR3 nucleotides read TGCGCCAGCAGCCCAAGCGGGGAGGGCAATCAGCCCCAGCATTTT.